The 15 T cell receptor beta chains presented below share a single source sample, sequenced in a study of T cell repertoires in cytomegalovirus infection. These receptors have no known antigen. Each CDR3 protein is one row after TCRdb ran MiXCR on the reads. The sample shows roughly 49,000 distinct CDR3 sequences, 20% to 25% of them seen only once. The sequenced material came from PBMCs, sequenced either directly or after in vitro stimulation (not recorded which). The source of these receptors is a human donor in good health (CMV status not recorded). Some clones in this sample may be carry-over from other donors' samples.

This clonotype was seen many times. V usage is TRBV7-2 and J usage is TRBJ1-5; TRBD1 matches 12 bases. CDR1 SGHTA and CDR2 FQGNSA come from the germline V gene. The CDR3 has 17 amino acids. V was pared by 3 bases and J by 7 bases, with 10 bases of the junction left unmatched. The CDR3 here is CASSLTGTGGVGQPQHF. The CDR3 DNA is TGTGCCAGCAGCTTGACCGGGACAGGGGGCGTCGGGCAGCCCCAGCATTTT. The variable domain in full, with the rest retrieved from reference TRBV7-2 and TRBJ1-5, is GAGVSQSPSNKVTEKGKDVELRCDPISGHTALYWYRQSLGQGLEFLIYFQGNSAPDKSGLPSDRFSAERTGGSVSTLTIQRTQQEDSAVYLCASSLTGTGGVGQPQHFGDGTRLSIL.

The table lists this clonotype with a few counts. The chain uses TRBV11-2 and TRBJ2-7, with a possible D match to TRBD1 (6 bases). Germline V lookup: CDR1 SGHAT, CDR2 FQNNGV. This CDR3 comprises 17 residues. The V gene lost 4 bases and the J gene lost 3 bases, with 22 bases spanning the gap. CDR3 protein: CASSSSIGGAGNYEQYF. For the CDR3, the DNA is TGTGCCAGCAGCTCGAGTATAGGGGGAGCTGGGAACTACGAGCAGTACTTC.

This clonotype was seen ten or more times. The chain employs TRBV7-6 and TRBJ2-5, with D uncertain. CDR1 is SGHVS, CDR2 FNYEAQ, per germline. Trimming left V 4 bases short and J 5 bases short, with 5 bases between. The CDR3 is 11 residues long. CDR3 DNA: TGTGCCAGCAGCTCCTCGGAGACCCAGTACTTC. Encoded protein: CASSSSETQYF.

The chain combines TRBV11-2 with TRBJ2-1, with a weak D call TRBD2 (5 bases). The germline V gene has CDR1 SGHAT and CDR2 FQNNGV. The CDR3 has 15 amino acids. Trimming cost V 3 bases and J 8 bases, with 17 bases left between them. In DNA, the CDR3 is TGTGCCAGCAGCTTGACAACCGTACTAGAACATGAGCAGTTCTTC. It specifies CASSLTTVLEHEQFF.

Relative to its sample, this clonotype is medium-sized (0.01 to 0.1%). The chain employs TRBV24-1 and TRBJ1-1; 7 bases match TRBD1. V trimming: 4 bases; J trimming: 6 bases; junction bases outside the gene matches: 10. Germline lookup yields CDR1 KGHDR and CDR2 SFDVKD. This CDR3 has 15 residues. The chain's CDR3 is CATSEPNRGFAEAFF. The CDR3 DNA reads as TGTGCCACCAGTGAACCGAACAGGGGTTTCGCTGAAGCTTTCTTT.

This clonotype occurred many times. CDR3 sequence: CASSPTSGRAIGQFF. Written as DNA, the CDR3 is TGTGCCAGCAGCCCAACTAGCGGGAGGGCCATAGGGCAGTTCTTC. The genes are TRBV12-3 or TRBV12-4 and TRBJ2-1; the match to TRBD2 covers 13 bases. With V trimmed by 6 bases and J by 12 bases, 11 bases remained unmatched. The CDR3 consists of 15 residues.

V and J are TRBV7-8 and TRBJ2-3, with TRBD2 matching over 9 bases. Germline V gene sequence: CDR1 SGHVS, CDR2 FQNEAQ. This CDR3 comprises 16 residues. J gave up 3 bases and V 0 bases, and 4 bases lay outside the gene matches. For the CDR3, the DNA is TGTGCCAGCAGCTTAGCCCGCGGGGGGGCTACAGATACGCAGTATTTT. Translating gives CASSLARGGATDTQYF.

This clonotype was seen repeatedly, ten times or more. The chain couples TRBV7-6 to TRBJ1-2, with D uncertain. The CDR3 has 12 amino acids. Germline V gives CDR1 SGHVS, CDR2 FNYEAQ. Trimming pared 1 base from V and 5 bases from J, leaving 5 bases between. CDR3 DNA: TGTGCCAGCAGCTTAGGAGGGTATGGCTACACCTTC. Residues: CASSLGGYGYTF.

This chain uses TRBV9 with TRBJ1-2; 7 nucleotides agree with TRBD1. The CDR3 totals 13 residues. Germline-derived CDR1 and CDR2 are SGDLS and YYNGEE. V lost 4 bases to trimming and J lost 10 bases; unmatched junction nucleotides: 10. CDR3 nucleotides: TGTGCCAGCAGCTCGCGACAGGGAGGCGACTACACCTTC. This translates into CASSSRQGGDYTF.

V gene TRBV27 combines with J gene TRBJ2-7, with 14 positions matching TRBD2. The V segment lost 5 bases and the J segment 6 bases; nucleotides outside the gene matches: 6. This CDR3 region has 15 residues. CDR1 and CDR2 (germline): MNHEY, SMNVEV (reference sequence). For the CDR3, the DNA is TGTGCCAGCAGTCCCTCGACTAGCGGGAGGGGCGAGCAGTACTTC. Its protein is CASSPSTSGRGEQYF.

This rearrangement joins TRBV2 to TRBJ1-3, with D possibly being TRBD1 (5 bases). The germline V gene has CDR1 SNHLY and CDR2 FYNNEI. The CDR3 contains 14 residues. V gave up 5 bases and J gave up 0 bases, with 8 bases separating them. As DNA, the CDR3 is TGTGCCAGCAGTCAGGGCTTCTCTGGAAACACCATATATTTT. Amino acids: CASSQGFSGNTIYF.

The rearrangement uses TRBV29-1 and TRBJ2-7, with TRBD2 matching over 10 bases. Germline V gene data show CDR1 as SQVTM and CDR2 as ANQGSEA. The CDR3 sequence is 13 residues long. Unmatched junction bases numbered 7, after V lost 6 bases and J lost 5 bases. This chain's CDR3 is CSVRLAGAHEQYF. The CDR3 nucleotides are TGCAGCGTCCGGCTAGCGGGAGCTCACGAGCAGTACTTC.

The chain has TRBV3-1 and TRBJ1-1, with 7 bases matching TRBD1. V gave up 4 bases and J gave up 5 bases; unmatched junction bases: 7. Germline V CDR1 and CDR2: LGHDT, YNNKEL (reference sequence). The CDR3 spans 14 residues. For the CDR3, the DNA is TGTGCCAGCAGCCGCTACAGGGGTAGAACTGAAGCTTTCTTT. This gives the protein CASSRYRGRTEAFF.

The chain combines TRBV10-1 with TRBJ2-3, with D perhaps matching TRBD1 or TRBD2 (5 bases each). The CDR3 totals 14 residues. Trimming cost V 0 bases and J 1 base, with 5 bases left between them. Looked up from germline, CDR1 is WNHNN and CDR2 is SYGVQD (reference sequence). The CDR3: CASSESGGTDTQYF. CDR3 nucleotide sequence: TGCGCCAGCAGTGAGTCGGGGGGCACAGATACGCAGTATTTT.

The chain has TRBV20-1 and TRBJ1-1; D gene unclear. Trimming took off 1 base at V and 6 bases at J, with 9 bases between the two ends. Germline-derived CDR1 and CDR2 are DFQATT and SNEGSKA (reference sequence). The CDR3 extends over 12 amino acids. The CDR3 loop is CSARGRGAEAFF. The CDR3, as DNA: TGCAGTGCTAGAGGGCGTGGCGCTGAAGCTTTCTTT.